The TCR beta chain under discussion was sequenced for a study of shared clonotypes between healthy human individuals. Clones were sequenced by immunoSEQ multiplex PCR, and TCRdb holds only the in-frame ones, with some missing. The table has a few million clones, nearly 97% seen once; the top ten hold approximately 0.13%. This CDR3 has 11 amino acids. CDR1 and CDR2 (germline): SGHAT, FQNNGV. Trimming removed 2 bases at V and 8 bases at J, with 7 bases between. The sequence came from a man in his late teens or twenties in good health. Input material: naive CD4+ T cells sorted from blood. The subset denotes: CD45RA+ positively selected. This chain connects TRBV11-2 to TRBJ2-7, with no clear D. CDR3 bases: TGTGCCAGCAGCTTACAGCTAAAGCAGTACTTC. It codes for CASSLQLKQYF.